This passage covers 23 T cell receptor beta chains from one sample sequenced in a study of cytomegalovirus exposure and HLA in healthy donors. Primers: 60 Vbeta forward and 13 Jbeta reverse. Only in-frame clones appear in the TCRdb table, and some are missing; sequencing was by immunoSEQ multiplex PCR. The table lists 150,000 to 200,000 clones, 60% to 85% of them singletons. The source material was PBMCs. The receptors come from a man aged 45-65 years in good health and CMV-seropositive.

This clone was detected only a few times. This chain connects TRBV15 to TRBJ2-7; 10 positions agree with TRBD2. CDR1 is LNHNV, CDR2 YYDKDF, per germline (reference sequence). Unmatched junction bases numbered 6, after V lost 0 bases and J lost 4 bases. The CDR3 sequence is 16 residues long. This CDR3 reads CATSRDLAGATYEQYF. CDR3 sequence (DNA): TGTGCCACCAGCAGAGATCTAGCGGGGGCCACATACGAGCAGTACTTC.

The gene calls are TRBV6-1 and TRBJ2-1, with 8 bases fitting TRBD1. Germline trimming cut 4 bases from V and 7 bases from J; bases unmatched to any gene: 6. In germline, CDR1 is MNHNS, CDR2 SASEGT. This CDR3 comprises 14 residues. DNA for the CDR3: TGTGCCAGCAGTGCCCAGGGGGCTTGGAATGAGCAGTTCTTC. As protein: CASSAQGAWNEQFF.

The chain has TRBV11-2 and TRBJ1-2; 7 nucleotides align to TRBD1. The germline gives CDR1 SGHAT, CDR2 FQNNGV. V shed 4 bases, J shed 4 bases, and the junction held 9 bases outside the gene matches. The CDR3 has 15 amino acids. The CDR3 region is CASSSYRGRGYGYTF. CDR3 sequence (DNA): TGTGCCAGCAGCTCATACAGGGGAAGGGGCTATGGCTACACCTTC. The full variable domain, rest sourced from reference TRBV11-2 and TRBJ1-2, is EAGVAQSPRYKIIEKRQSVAFWCNPISGHATLYWYQQILGQGPKLLIQFQNNGVVDDSQLPKDRFSAERLKGVDSTLKIQPAKLEDSAVYLCASSSYRGRGYGYTFGSGTRLTVV.

The rearrangement uses TRBV30 and TRBJ1-5; the D is unclear. Germline CDR1 is GTSNPN and CDR2 is SVGIG (reference sequence). The CDR3 runs 15 residues. Trimming left V 1 base short and J 1 base short, with 11 bases between. CDR3 sequence reads: CAWSGGSVSNQPQHF. CDR3 sequence (DNA): TGTGCCTGGAGTGGCGGGTCGGTGAGCAATCAGCCCCAGCATTTT.

J is TRBJ1-6 and V is TRBV19, with 11 bases matching TRBD1. Germline loops: CDR1 LNHDA, CDR2 SQIVND (reference sequence). The CDR3 has 16 residues. The V segment lost 6 bases and the J segment 7 bases; nucleotides outside the gene matches: 8. The CDR3 spells CASRTGQGARNSPLHF. The CDR3 region has the DNA TGTGCCAGTAGGACCGGACAGGGGGCTCGGAATTCACCCCTCCACTTT.

The chain combines TRBV5-5 with TRBJ1-6; tentative D call: TRBD1 (6 bases). CDR3 length: 14 amino acids. V lost 4 bases and J 6 bases, leaving 11 bases between the germline ends. Germline V gene data show CDR1 as SGHKS and CDR2 as YYEKEE (reference sequence). The CDR3 DNA reads TGTGCCAGCAGCCTTCAGGGGTCTAATTCACCCCTCCACTTT. This codes for CASSLQGSNSPLHF.

The V call is TRBV2, the J call TRBJ1-3; D is perhaps TRBD1 (6 bases). The V end lost 2 bases, the J end lost 5 bases, and 16 bases lay between the germline ends. From germline, CDR1 is SNHLY and CDR2 FYNNEI. The CDR3 extends over 16 amino acids. The CDR3 is CASSEYAGVTRNTIYF. The DNA of the CDR3 is TGTGCCAGCAGTGAATACGCAGGGGTTACAAGAAACACCATATATTTT.

Comment on this clone: Other DNA sequences in the same sample also yield this CDR3. The chain has TRBV25-1 and TRBJ2-1; possible D gene TRBD1, 5 bases. Germline V gives CDR1 MGHDK, CDR2 SYGVNS. The germline V and J ends were trimmed by 6 bases and 2 bases, with 5 bases remaining between them. This CDR3 has 12 residues. The CDR3 nucleotides read TGTGCCAGCAGCAGGGCCTACAATGAGCAGTTCTTC. Protein sequence: CASSRAYNEQFF. The full variable domain, with the rest looked up from reference TRBV25-1 and TRBJ2-1, is EADIYQTPRYLVIGTGKKITLECSQTMGHDKMYWYQQDPGMELHLIHYSYGVNSTEKGDLSSESTVSRIRTEHFPLTLESARPSHTSQYLCASSRAYNEQFFGPGTRLTVL.

The chain links TRBV28 to TRBJ2-2; 7 nucleotides align to TRBD1. Unmatched junction bases numbered 5, after V lost 6 bases and J lost 4 bases. The germline gives CDR1 MDHEN, CDR2 SYDVKM. This CDR3 spans 14 amino acids. The CDR3 sequence: CASSSPGGTGELFF. The CDR3 DNA sequence: TGTGCCAGCAGCTCTCCAGGGGGCACCGGGGAGCTGTTTTTT.

This chain connects TRBV29-1 to TRBJ1-2, with D possibly matching TRBD1 (5 bases). V gave up 3 bases and J gave up 7 bases, with 12 bases separating them. CDR3 length: 12 residues. CDR1 SQVTM and CDR2 ANQGSEA come from the germline V gene. The CDR3 region is CSVDPGVRGYTF. The DNA of the CDR3 is TGCAGCGTTGATCCGGGGGTGCGTGGCTACACCTTC.

V gene TRBV18 combines with J gene TRBJ2-7; 11 positions match TRBD2. CDR3 length: 16 amino acids. The germline V gene encodes CDR1 KGHSH and CDR2 LQKENI. With V trimmed by 3 bases and J by 3 bases, 7 bases remained unmatched. CDR3 amino acids: CASSPSSGGLRYEQYF. The CDR3 DNA reads TGTGCCAGCTCACCCTCTAGCGGGGGGCTCCGCTACGAGCAGTACTTC.

This chain uses TRBV5-4 with TRBJ2-7; the D gene is possibly TRBD1 (6 bases). V was shortened by 2 bases and J by 5 bases, with 17 bases between the two germline ends. Germline assignment: CDR1 SGHNT and CDR2 YYREEE (reference sequence). The CDR3 spans 15 residues. Here the CDR3 DNA reads TGTGCCAGCAGCTTAGTAGGGACAAGAATCCACGAGCAGTACTTC. Translation: CASSLVGTRIHEQYF.

This sequence joins TRBV28 and TRBJ1-1; the match to TRBD1 covers 7 bases. Trimming took 4 bases from V and 5 from J; bases not matched to a gene: 7. The germline CDR1 and CDR2 sequences are MDHEN and SYDVKM. The CDR3 consists of 14 residues. As DNA, the CDR3 is TGTGCCAGCAGTTATCGACAGGGATATACTGAAGCTTTCTTT. Its protein is CASSYRQGYTEAFF. The whole variable domain, remainder taken from reference TRBV28 and TRBJ1-1, is DVKVTQSSRYLVKRTGEKVFLECVQDMDHENMFWYRQDPGLGLRLIYFSYDVKMKEKGDIPEGYSVSREKKERFSLILESASTNQTSMYLCASSYRQGYTEAFFGQGTRLTVV.

The gene calls are TRBV11-2 and TRBJ2-2; 12 bases agree with TRBD2. The CDR3 is made up of 17 amino acids. V dropped 4 bases and J dropped 1; count of bases not matched to a gene: 4. The V gene's germline CDR1 is SGHAT and CDR2 FQNNGV. CDR3: CASSSLGLAGNTGELFF. The CDR3 coding sequence is TGTGCCAGCAGCTCCCTGGGACTAGCGGGGAACACCGGGGAGCTGTTTTTT. The full variable domain, its missing parts supplied by reference TRBV11-2 and TRBJ2-2, is EAGVAQSPRYKIIEKRQSVAFWCNPISGHATLYWYQQILGQGPKLLIQFQNNGVVDDSQLPKDRFSAERLKGVDSTLKIQPAKLEDSAVYLCASSSLGLAGNTGELFFGEGSRLTVL.

The rearrangement uses TRBV5-1 and TRBJ1-1, with D possibly TRBD1 on 6 matching bases. The V end lost 4 bases, the J end lost 10 bases, and 20 bases lay between the germline ends. This CDR3 comprises 14 residues. CDR1 and CDR2 (germline): SGHRS, YFSETQ. The DNA of the CDR3 is TGCGCCAGCAGCCCCATCCAGGGGAATAGCGCAGCTTTCTTT. Its protein product is CASSPIQGNSAAFF.

This clone was recorded a few times. This rearrangement joins TRBV19 to TRBJ2-4; TRBD1 matches at 10 bases. Looked up from germline, CDR1 is LNHDA and CDR2 is SQIVND (reference sequence). The CDR3 sequence is 15 residues long. J was trimmed by 8 bases and V by 1 base; bases with no gene match: 5. CDR3 sequence: CASSIVGQGGDIQYF. As DNA, the CDR3 is TGTGCCAGTAGTATAGTCGGACAGGGGGGGGACATTCAGTACTTC.

This rearrangement joins TRBV5-1 to TRBJ2-3; a weak D match, TRBD2 (7 bases). Germline values: CDR1 SGHRS, CDR2 YFSETQ. The V and J ends lost 4 bases and 1 base respectively, with 19 bases between them. The CDR3 has 17 amino acids. The CDR3 loop reads CASSHSEGGMGTDTQYF. The CDR3 DNA is TGCGCCAGCAGCCACAGTGAGGGGGGGATGGGCACAGATACGCAGTATTTT.

This rearrangement joins TRBV21-1 to TRBJ2-5; TRBD2, the D gene given by the table, was not confirmed from the DNA. The DNA end favors TRBJ2-7, so the J call may be wrong. TRBV21-1 is a known pseudogene. The CDR3 loop spans 17 amino acids. The CDR3 loop is CASSKARGVGGAGEQYF. The CDR3, as DNA: TGTGCCAGCAGCAAAGCCCGTGGGGTGGGCGGGGCTGGCGAGCAGTACTTC.

The chain employs TRBV4-2 and TRBJ2-7; 10 nucleotides match TRBD1. Germline lookup yields CDR1 LGHNA and CDR2 YNFKEQ. The CDR3 is made up of 16 amino acids. The V segment lost 3 bases and the J segment 3 bases; nucleotides outside the gene matches: 8. CDR3 region: CASSQQPGQGYYEQYF. The CDR3 DNA follows: TGTGCCAGCAGCCAGCAACCGGGACAGGGGTACTACGAGCAGTACTTC.

The gene calls are TRBV27 and TRBJ1-3, with 8 nucleotides matching TRBD1. V trimming: 8 bases; J trimming: 0 bases; junction bases outside the gene matches: 12. Germline values: CDR1 MNHEY, CDR2 SMNVEV (reference sequence). This CDR3 has 17 residues. This chain's CDR3 is CASRGQAGGNSGNTIYF. CDR3 DNA sequence: TGTGCCAGCCGGGGGCAGGCAGGGGGCAACTCTGGAAACACCATATATTTT.

The CDR3 coding sequence is TGTGCCAGCACGACAGGTTACAATGAGCAGTTCTTC. Translating gives CASTTGYNEQFF. The chain employs TRBV6-5 and TRBJ2-1; perhaps TRBD1 as D (6 bases). Trimming left V 7 bases short and J 4 bases short, with 8 bases between. The CDR3 is 12 residues long. CDR1 and CDR2 (germline): MNHEY, SVGAGI.

This clone has just a few counts. The chain joins TRBV28 to TRBJ2-7; 7 nucleotides agree with TRBD2. This CDR3 comprises 16 residues. The germline V gene encodes CDR1 MDHEN and CDR2 SYDVKM. V shed 5 bases and J 3 bases; nucleotides not matched to a gene: 13. The chain's CDR3 is CASSPPVGGGRYEQYF. CDR3 in DNA: TGTGCCAGCAGTCCCCCAGTTGGCGGGGGACGCTACGAGCAGTACTTC.

The chain uses TRBV4-2 and TRBJ2-2; TRBD2 matches at 7 bases. J gave up 5 bases and V 0 bases, and 3 bases lay outside the gene matches. CDR3 length equals 15 residues. The germline gives CDR1 LGHNA, CDR2 YNFKEQ. DNA of the CDR3: TGTGCCAGCAGCCAAGAGGGGAGGGTAACCGGGGAGCTGTTTTTT. Translated: CASSQEGRVTGELFF.